Listed here are 30 T cell receptor beta chains from one sample, sequenced in a study of cytomegalovirus exposure and HLA in healthy donors (dated by TCRdb to about 2017). Libraries came from the immunoSEQ multiplex PCR assay. The multiplex PCR relied on a mix of 60 forward primers for TCR Vbeta segments and 13 reverse primers for TCR Jbeta segments. TCRdb took over this immuneACCESS table, retaining in-frame rearrangements with V and J assigned. Such tables are incomplete; in checked studies, under half of the missing clones stem from an unresolved V gene, and the remainder is unexplained. A total of 200,000 to 250,000 clones appear in this sample, approximately 82% of them only once. The biggest ten clones account for roughly 0.58% of the sample. Sequenced sample: PBMCs. The receptors derive from a woman in her thirties or forties in good health and CMV-seronegative.

V is TRBV6-5 and J is TRBJ2-7, with 10 bases matching TRBD2. This CDR3 has 14 residues. CDR1 and CDR2 (germline): MNHEY, SVGAGI. The V gene end was trimmed by 7 bases and the J gene end by 2 bases; junction bases not matched to a gene: 5. The CDR3 DNA reads TGTGCCAGCAACCGACTAGCGGGTACCTACGAGCAGTACTTC. It is translated as CASNRLAGTYEQYF.

V usage is TRBV25-1 and J usage is TRBJ1-3, with 8 bases matching TRBD1. The length of the CDR3 is 15 residues. Germline CDR1 reads MGHDK; CDR2 reads SYGVNS. V shed 5 bases, J shed 4 bases, and the junction held 7 bases outside the gene matches. As DNA, the CDR3 is TGTGCCAGCAGTCAGGACAGGGAGGGAGGAAACACCATATATTTT. This codes for CASSQDREGGNTIYF. Filled out from reference TRBV25-1 and TRBJ1-3, the complete variable domain reads EADIYQTPRYLVIGTGKKITLECSQTMGHDKMYWYQQDPGMELHLIHYSYGVNSTEKGDLSSESTVSRIRTEHFPLTLESARPSHTSQYLCASSQDREGGNTIYFGEGSWLTVV.

This sequence joins TRBV6-6 and TRBJ2-1; D perhaps matches TRBD2 (6 bases). Trimming shortened V by 5 bases and J by 5 bases, and 16 bases separated the two germline ends. The length of the CDR3 is 15 residues. The germline gives CDR1 MNHNY, CDR2 SVGAGI (reference sequence). CDR3 loop: CASSAPGLEDNEQFF. The CDR3 bases are TGTGCCAGCAGTGCCCCGGGACTCGAGGACAATGAGCAGTTCTTC.

V usage is TRBV6-1 and J usage is TRBJ1-5; 8 positions match TRBD1. The V and J ends lost 5 bases and 5 bases, in that order; junction bases with no gene match: 5. Germline V gene sequence: CDR1 MNHNS, CDR2 SASEGT. CDR3 length equals 14 residues. The CDR3 nucleotides read TGTGCCAGCAGTCAGGGGGCACGGTATCAGCCCCAGCATTTT. Amino acid sequence: CASSQGARYQPQHF.

This clone was counted a single time. The J gene is TRBJ2-7, the V gene TRBV29-1, with 8 bases matching TRBD2. Germline V gene data show CDR1 as SQVTM and CDR2 as ANQGSEA. CDR3 size: 16 residues. V dropped 0 bases and J dropped 7; count of bases not matched to a gene: 14. CDR3 in amino acids: CSVEDSQRGPRGEQYF. The CDR3 coding sequence is TGCAGCGTTGAAGATTCCCAGCGGGGGCCTCGCGGAGAGCAGTACTTC.

The chain is built from TRBV13 and TRBJ2-3; D uncertain. This CDR3 is 14 amino acids long. Germline V CDR1 and CDR2: PRHDT, FYEKMQ (reference sequence). The germline V and J ends were trimmed by 4 bases and 4 bases, with 12 bases remaining between them. CDR3 protein: CASSSPQIADTQYF. In nucleotides, the CDR3 is TGTGCCAGCAGCTCCCCCCAAATAGCAGATACGCAGTATTTT. Based on the CDR3 plus reference TRBV13 and TRBJ2-3, the full variable domain is AAGVIQSPRHLIKEKRETATLKCYPIPRHDTVYWYQQGPGQDPQFLISFYEKMQSDKGSIPDRFSAQQFSDYHSELNMSSLELGDSALYFCASSSPQIADTQYFGPGTRLTVL.

V gene TRBV5-1 combines with J gene TRBJ1-6, with TRBD1 identical over 7 bases. The CDR3 sequence is 16 residues long. Germline values: CDR1 SGHRS, CDR2 YFSETQ. The V gene end was trimmed by 0 bases and the J gene end by 8 bases; junction bases not matched to a gene: 8. In DNA form, the CDR3 reads TGCGCCAGCAGCTTGGGGAGGGGGCAAATGGATTCACCCCTCCACTTT. It encodes CASSLGRGQMDSPLHF.

This clone occurred a few times. The chain has TRBV7-9 and TRBJ1-1; TRBD1 might be the D (6 bases). The germline gives CDR1 SEHNR, CDR2 FQNEAQ (reference sequence). Trimming took off 3 bases at V and 4 bases at J, with 15 bases between the two ends. This CDR3 is 15 amino acids long. CDR3 bases: TGTGCCAGCAGCTTCCTTCAGGGGAGGGGCACTGAAGCTTTCTTT. It yields the protein CASSFLQGRGTEAFF.

The chain couples TRBV19 to TRBJ1-1; D remains ambiguous. V lost 3 bases, J lost 1 base, and 9 bases lay in between. The germline CDR1 and CDR2 sequences are LNHDA and SQIVND (reference sequence). The CDR3 totals 14 residues. CDR3 amino acids: CASSIPRPNTEAFF. DNA for the CDR3: TGTGCCAGTAGTATCCCCAGGCCGAACACTGAAGCTTTCTTT.

There are a few counts of this clone. This chain joins TRBV7-9 and TRBJ1-3; D is undetermined. CDR3 length: 13 amino acids. CDR1 and CDR2 (germline): SEHNR, FQNEAQ (reference sequence). The V end was cut by 2 bases, the J end by 4 bases, with 6 bases between. The CDR3 is CASSLRRGNTIYF. The CDR3, as DNA: TGTGCCAGCAGCTTAAGGAGAGGAAACACCATATATTTT.

The chain couples TRBV2 to TRBJ1-6; TRBD1 matches at 12 bases. CDR1 is SNHLY and CDR2 is FYNNEI in the germline V gene. The junction had 2 bases not matched to a gene; V was cut back by 4 bases and J by 10 bases. The CDR3 is made up of 14 amino acids. The CDR3, as DNA: TGTGCCAGCAGTGGGGACAGGGGGCAATCACCCCTCCACTTT. This sequence encodes CASSGDRGQSPLHF.

The V call is TRBV7-9, the J call TRBJ2-1; TRBD2 matches 8 bases. Germline V gene sequence: CDR1 SEHNR, CDR2 FQNEAQ (reference sequence). The junction had 7 bases not matched to a gene; V was cut back by 5 bases and J by 4 bases. This CDR3 comprises 15 residues. The CDR3 DNA reads TGTGCCAGCAGCCTCTTACGGGGGGGTTACAATGAGCAGTTCTTC. Its translation: CASSLLRGGYNEQFF.

This chain joins TRBV27 and TRBJ1-1; D ambiguous. CDR1 is MNHEY and CDR2 is SMNVEV in the germline V gene (reference sequence). Trimming removed 2 bases from V and 4 bases from J, with 11 bases in between. This CDR3 is 14 amino acids long. CDR3 DNA sequence: TGTGCCAGCAGTTTAGGAGGGCCAGTCACTGAAGCTTTCTTT. Translation gives CASSLGGPVTEAFF.

The chain combines TRBV28 with TRBJ1-5, with D unresolved. This CDR3 has 18 residues. The V and J ends lost 3 bases and 3 bases respectively, with 21 bases between them. Germline assignment: CDR1 MDHEN and CDR2 SYDVKM. Here the CDR3 DNA reads TGTGCCAGCAGTTTTTCGTTTTGGAGGGAGAAACCCAATCAGCCCCAGCATTTT. It is translated as CASSFSFWREKPNQPQHF.

V gene TRBV2 combines with J gene TRBJ1-1; no clear D gene. This CDR3 region has 13 residues. Germline CDR1 SNHLY, CDR2 FYNNEI. Deletions cut 3 bases from V and 7 bases from J, with 12 bases between. CDR3 sequence (DNA): TGTGCCAGCAGTGACGGGAGCCGAAGTGAAGCTTTCTTT. Translated: CASSDGSRSEAFF.

The chain employs TRBV9 and TRBJ1-3; D is unresolved. The germline CDR1 and CDR2 sequences are SGDLS and YYNGEE. The CDR3 covers 14 residues. V was pared by 1 base and J by 3 bases, with 8 bases between. The CDR3 DNA reads TGTGCCAGCAGCGTATTGGGAGTTGGAAACACCATATATTTT. Amino acid sequence: CASSVLGVGNTIYF. Together with reference TRBV9 and TRBJ1-3, the CDR3 gives the full variable domain: DSGVTQTPKHLITATGQRVTLRCSPRSGDLSVYWYQQSLDQGLQFLIQYYNGEERAKGNILERFSAQQFPDLHSELNLSSLELGDSALYFCASSVLGVGNTIYFGEGSWLTVV.

This clone was counted once. The chain combines TRBV5-1 with TRBJ2-1; 9 nucleotides align to TRBD2. V dropped 0 bases and J dropped 8; count of bases not matched to a gene: 6. The germline gives CDR1 SGHRS, CDR2 YFSETQ. The CDR3 covers 15 residues. Here the CDR3 reads CASSLGGGARDEQFF. For the CDR3, the DNA is TGCGCCAGCAGCTTGGGCGGGGGGGCTCGGGATGAGCAGTTCTTC.

This clone was observed a handful of times. This chain links TRBV7-2 with TRBJ2-7, with unresolved D. The CDR3 totals 13 residues. V lost 5 bases and J 0 bases, leaving 8 bases between the germline ends. Germline V gives CDR1 SGHTA, CDR2 FQGNSA. CDR3 loop: CASSLQSSYEQYF. The CDR3 coding sequence is TGTGCCAGCAGCCTACAGAGCTCCTACGAGCAGTACTTC. Complete variable domain (other parts from reference TRBV7-2 and TRBJ2-7): GAGVSQSPSNKVTEKGKDVELRCDPISGHTALYWYRQSLGQGLEFLIYFQGNSAPDKSGLPSDRFSAERTGGSVSTLTIQRTQQEDSAVYLCASSLQSSYEQYFGPGTRLTVT.

The chain carries TRBV14 and TRBJ1-2; 10 bases match TRBD1. Germline CDR1 reads SGHDN; CDR2 reads FVKESK. The CDR3 has 14 residues. V dropped 5 bases and J dropped 5; count of bases not matched to a gene: 5. This CDR3 is CASSGQGGWYGYTF. The CDR3 nucleotides read TGTGCCAGCAGCGGACAGGGGGGCTGGTATGGCTACACCTTC.

The V call is TRBV30, the J call TRBJ1-2, with 9 bases aligning to TRBD1. CDR1 and CDR2 (germline): GTSNPN, SVGIG (reference sequence). V shed 1 base, J shed 3 bases, and the junction held 6 bases outside the gene matches. This CDR3 region has 15 residues. CDR3 nucleotides: TGTGCCTGGAGTGCCGGGACAGGGTCTCACTATGGCTACACCTTC. The encoded protein is CAWSAGTGSHYGYTF.

The V call is TRBV28, the J call TRBJ1-2; D unresolved. The CDR3 length is 13 residues. The germline CDR1 and CDR2 sequences are MDHEN and SYDVKM. V shed 3 bases and J shed 2 bases, with 7 bases lying between them. The CDR3 loop is CASSFRQNYGYTF. The DNA of the CDR3 is TGTGCCAGCAGTTTCAGGCAGAACTATGGCTACACCTTC.

The V and J genes are TRBV5-1 and TRBJ2-3, with D possibly matching TRBD1 (5 bases). Trimming shortened V by 0 bases and J by 6 bases, and 11 bases separated the two germline ends. Germline CDR1 reads SGHRS; CDR2 reads YFSETQ. The CDR3 consists of 14 residues. This chain's CDR3 is CASSLVREGDTQYF. As DNA, the CDR3 is TGCGCCAGCAGCTTGGTCAGGGAAGGGGATACGCAGTATTTT.

The V call is TRBV5-1, the J call TRBJ2-7, with a tentative D call TRBD2 (6 bases). CDR1 and CDR2 (germline): SGHRS, YFSETQ. CDR3 length: 15 residues. Deletions cut 4 bases from V and 2 bases from J, with 16 bases between. CDR3 amino acids: CASSRTREETYEQYF. The CDR3 region has the DNA TGCGCCAGCAGCCGGACCAGGGAGGAGACCTACGAGCAGTACTTC.

V gene TRBV29-1 combines with J gene TRBJ2-5, with 8 positions matching TRBD1. The CDR3 is 14 residues long. CDR1 and CDR2 (germline): SQVTM, ANQGSEA. The J segment lost 0 bases and the V segment lost 6 bases, leaving 6 bases of the junction unmatched. In nucleotides, the CDR3 is TGCAGCGTCTTGGACAGGGCAAACCAAGAGACCCAGTACTTC. This translates into CSVLDRANQETQYF. The full variable domain, in which reference TRBV29-1 and TRBJ2-5 provide the parts outside the CDR3, is SAVISQKPSRDICQRGTSLTIQCQVDSQVTMMFWYRQQPGQSLTLIATANQGSEATYESGFVIDKFPISRPNLTFSTLTVSNMSPEDSSIYLCSVLDRANQETQYFGPGTRLLVL.

The chain uses TRBV7-8 and TRBJ1-4; 9 bases map to TRBD1. J gave up 0 bases and V 3 bases, and 11 bases lay outside the gene matches. The CDR3 spans 19 residues. Germline lookup yields CDR1 SGHVS and CDR2 FQNEAQ. The CDR3 sequence: CASSFYRDRDLATNEKLFF. CDR3 sequence (DNA): TGTGCCAGCAGCTTCTACCGGGACAGGGACCTAGCAACTAATGAAAAACTGTTTTTT.

This chain connects TRBV28 to TRBJ2-7; 11 nucleotides match TRBD1. Trimming removed 2 bases from V and 3 bases from J; junction bases left unmatched: 6. CDR1 is MDHEN and CDR2 is SYDVKM in the germline V gene. CDR3 length: 16 residues. Written as DNA, the CDR3 is TGTGCCAGCAGTTTAGTTCGGACAGGGGGCAACTACGAGCAGTACTTC. Translation gives CASSLVRTGGNYEQYF.

This clone was observed a few times. V is TRBV9 and J is TRBJ2-3; 9 bases agree with TRBD1. CDR1 and CDR2 from the germline V gene are SGDLS and YYNGEE. This CDR3 contains 18 residues. Trimming cost V 0 bases and J 4 bases; bases outside gene matches: 12. The CDR3 DNA reads TGTGCCAGCAGCGTAGTCCCGGGACAGGGATCGAATCCAGATACGCAGTATTTT. Protein product: CASSVVPGQGSNPDTQYF.

This clone is medium-sized in the sample. The chain joins TRBV27 to TRBJ2-1; weak D call: TRBD2 (7 bases). CDR3 length: 15 residues. The V gene's germline CDR1 is MNHEY and CDR2 SMNVEV (reference sequence). Deletions cut 5 bases from V and 3 bases from J, with 14 bases between. The CDR3 nucleotides are TGTGCCAGCAGTGAGACGGGGGGCCTCTACAATGAGCAGTTCTTC. It yields the protein CASSETGGLYNEQFF.

The chain couples TRBV4-2 to TRBJ1-4, with 7 bases that match TRBD1. Trimming cost V 1 base and J 8 bases; bases outside gene matches: 7. The length of the CDR3 is 15 residues. Germline assignment: CDR1 LGHNA and CDR2 YNFKEQ. The CDR3 is CASSQARTGGEKLFF. CDR3 nucleotides: TGTGCCAGCAGCCAAGCTCGGACAGGTGGCGAAAAACTGTTTTTT.

The chain is built from TRBV4-3 and TRBJ2-1, with D possibly being TRBD2 (7 bases). The germline gives CDR1 LGHNA, CDR2 YSLEER. V was clipped by 3 bases and J by 3 bases, with 12 bases between them. The CDR3 extends over 15 amino acids. CDR3 in DNA: TGCGCCAGCAGCCATGAGAGGGGGGGCTACAATGAGCAGTTCTTC. This sequence encodes CASSHERGGYNEQFF.